The 4 T cell receptor beta chains below all came from one sample that was sequenced in a study of identical twins. Each CDR3 protein is one row after TCRdb ran MiXCR on the 5' RACE reads. The data hold under 900,000 distinct CDR3 sequences, with 15% to 20% observed a single time. This sample was shared with a second study, whose subject was T cells expressing NK-cell markers.

Sequenced material: PBMCs. These receptors were collected from a woman under 30 in good health.

CDR3 in amino acids: CSARDSGRGAEAFF. CDR3 sequence (DNA): TGCAGTGCTAGAGATTCAGGCAGAGGGGCTGAAGCTTTCTTT. V usage is TRBV20-1 and J usage is TRBJ1-1; D perhaps matches TRBD1 (5 bases). This CDR3 is built from 14 residues. The germline CDR1 and CDR2 sequences are DFQATT and SNEGSKA (reference sequence). With 0 bases removed from V and 6 bases from J, the gap between germline ends came to 14 bases.

This clonotype was detected ten times or more. The chain carries TRBV7-2 and TRBJ2-1; 8 bases agree with TRBD2. Germline loops: CDR1 SGHTA, CDR2 FQGNSA. CDR3 length: 15 residues. Trimming cost V 1 base and J 2 bases; bases outside gene matches: 1. The CDR3 DNA reads as TGTGCCAGCAGCTTAGGACTAGCGACCTACAATGAGCAGTTCTTC. This gives the protein CASSLGLATYNEQFF.

The chain joins TRBV6-1 to TRBJ2-7, with 7 nucleotides matching TRBD2. The CDR3 is 16 residues long. Unmatched junction bases numbered 14, after V lost 5 bases and J lost 4 bases. CDR1 and CDR2 (germline): MNHNS, SASEGT. Written as DNA, the CDR3 is TGTGCCAGCAGTATCCAGACTAGCATCGGAAGTTACGAGCAGTACTTC. Encoded protein: CASSIQTSIGSYEQYF.

This clonotype was detected ten times or more. The chain couples TRBV12-5 to TRBJ2-6; the D is unclear. Germline values: CDR1 LGHNT, CDR2 FRNRAP. The CDR3 totals 13 residues. Trimming took off 3 bases at V and 4 bases at J, with 4 bases between the two ends. The DNA of the CDR3 is TGTGCTAGTGGTTTATCCGGGGCCAACGTCCTGACTTTC. Translating gives CASGLSGANVLTF.